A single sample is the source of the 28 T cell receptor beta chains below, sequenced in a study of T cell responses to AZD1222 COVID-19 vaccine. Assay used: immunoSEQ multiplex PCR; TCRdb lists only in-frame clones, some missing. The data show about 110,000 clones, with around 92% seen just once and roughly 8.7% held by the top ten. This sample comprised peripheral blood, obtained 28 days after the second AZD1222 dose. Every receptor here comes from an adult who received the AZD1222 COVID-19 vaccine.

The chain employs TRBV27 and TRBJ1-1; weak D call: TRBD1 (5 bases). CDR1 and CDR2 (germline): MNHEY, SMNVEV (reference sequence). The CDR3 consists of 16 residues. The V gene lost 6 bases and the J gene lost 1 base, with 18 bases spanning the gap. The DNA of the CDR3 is TGTGCCAGCAGGCCGGGGATGGGACTCACGAACACTGAAGCTTTCTTT. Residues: CASRPGMGLTNTEAFF.

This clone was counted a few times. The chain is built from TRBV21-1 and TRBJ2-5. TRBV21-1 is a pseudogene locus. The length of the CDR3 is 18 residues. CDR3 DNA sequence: TGTGCCAGCAGCAAAGCGCGGCCCGGGGGCGGGGCACGGGAGACCCAGTACTTC. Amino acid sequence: CASSKARPGGGARETQYF.

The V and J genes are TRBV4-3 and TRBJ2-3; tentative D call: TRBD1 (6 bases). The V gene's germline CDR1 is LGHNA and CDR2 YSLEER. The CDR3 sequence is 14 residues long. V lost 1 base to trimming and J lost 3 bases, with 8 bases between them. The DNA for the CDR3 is TGCGCCAGCAGCCAAGCCGGACAGACAGATACGCAGTATTTT. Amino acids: CASSQAGQTDTQYF.

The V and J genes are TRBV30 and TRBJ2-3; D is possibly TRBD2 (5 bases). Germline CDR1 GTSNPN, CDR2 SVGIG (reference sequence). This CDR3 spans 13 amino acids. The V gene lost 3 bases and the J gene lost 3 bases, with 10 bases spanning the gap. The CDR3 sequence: CAWSLAGTDTQYF. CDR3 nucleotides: TGTGCCTGGAGCCTAGCCGGAACAGATACGCAGTATTTT.

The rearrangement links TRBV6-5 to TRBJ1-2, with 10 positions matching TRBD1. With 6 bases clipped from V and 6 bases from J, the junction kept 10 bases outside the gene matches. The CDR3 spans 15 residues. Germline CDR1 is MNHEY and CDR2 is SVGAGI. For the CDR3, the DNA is TGTGCCAGCAGCCTGACAGGGGGCTCGGGTAATGGCTACACCTTC. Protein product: CASSLTGGSGNGYTF.

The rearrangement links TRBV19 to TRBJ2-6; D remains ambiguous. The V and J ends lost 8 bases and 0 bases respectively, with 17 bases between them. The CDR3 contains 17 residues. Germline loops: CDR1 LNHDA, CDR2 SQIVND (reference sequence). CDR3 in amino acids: CASLSSGRTSGANVLTF. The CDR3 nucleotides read TGTGCCAGTCTATCCTCAGGCAGAACCTCTGGGGCCAACGTCCTGACTTTC.

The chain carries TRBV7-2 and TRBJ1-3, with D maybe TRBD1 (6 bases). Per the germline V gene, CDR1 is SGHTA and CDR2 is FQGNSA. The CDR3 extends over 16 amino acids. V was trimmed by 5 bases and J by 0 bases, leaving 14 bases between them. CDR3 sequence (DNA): TGTGCCAGCAGCACGCGGGACATCAGCTCTGGAAACACCATATATTTT. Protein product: CASSTRDISSGNTIYF.

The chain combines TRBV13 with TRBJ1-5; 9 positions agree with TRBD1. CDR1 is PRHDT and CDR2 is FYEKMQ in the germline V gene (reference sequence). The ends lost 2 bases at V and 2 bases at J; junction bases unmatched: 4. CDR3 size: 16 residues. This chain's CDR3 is CASSLRTGVGNQPQHF. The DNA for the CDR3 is TGTGCCAGCAGCTTACGGACAGGGGTAGGCAATCAGCCCCAGCATTTT.

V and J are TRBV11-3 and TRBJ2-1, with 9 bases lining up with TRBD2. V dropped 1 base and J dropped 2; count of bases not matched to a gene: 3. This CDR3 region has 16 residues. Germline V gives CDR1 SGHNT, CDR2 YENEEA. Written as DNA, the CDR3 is TGTGCCAGCAGCTTAGGGACTAGCGACCCCTACAATGAGCAGTTCTTC. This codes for CASSLGTSDPYNEQFF.

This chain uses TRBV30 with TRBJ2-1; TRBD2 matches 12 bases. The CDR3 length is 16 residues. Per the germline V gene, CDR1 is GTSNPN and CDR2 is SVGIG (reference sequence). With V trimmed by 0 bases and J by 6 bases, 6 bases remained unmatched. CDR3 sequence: CAWSVGGTSGFNEQFF. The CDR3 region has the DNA TGTGCCTGGAGTGTAGGTGGGACTAGCGGGTTCAATGAGCAGTTCTTC.

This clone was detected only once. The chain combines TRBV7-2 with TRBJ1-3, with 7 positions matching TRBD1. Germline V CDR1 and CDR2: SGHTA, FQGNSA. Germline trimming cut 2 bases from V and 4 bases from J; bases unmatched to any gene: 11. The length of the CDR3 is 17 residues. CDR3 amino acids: CASSLRALGQTGNTIYF. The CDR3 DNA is TGTGCCAGCAGCTTAAGGGCCCTGGGACAGACCGGAAACACCATATATTTT.

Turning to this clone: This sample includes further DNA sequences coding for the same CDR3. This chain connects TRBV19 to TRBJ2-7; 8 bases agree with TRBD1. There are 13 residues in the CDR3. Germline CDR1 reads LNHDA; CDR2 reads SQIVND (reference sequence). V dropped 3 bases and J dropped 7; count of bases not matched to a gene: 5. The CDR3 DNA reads TGTGCCAGTAGTATTGACAGGGGAAGGGAGCAGTACTTC. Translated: CASSIDRGREQYF.

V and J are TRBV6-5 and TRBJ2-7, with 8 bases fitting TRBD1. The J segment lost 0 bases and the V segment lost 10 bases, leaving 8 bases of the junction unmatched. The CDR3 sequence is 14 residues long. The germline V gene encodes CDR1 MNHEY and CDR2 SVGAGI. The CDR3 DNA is TGTGCCACAATGCCAGGACAGGGCTCCTACGAGCAGTACTTC. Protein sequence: CATMPGQGSYEQYF.

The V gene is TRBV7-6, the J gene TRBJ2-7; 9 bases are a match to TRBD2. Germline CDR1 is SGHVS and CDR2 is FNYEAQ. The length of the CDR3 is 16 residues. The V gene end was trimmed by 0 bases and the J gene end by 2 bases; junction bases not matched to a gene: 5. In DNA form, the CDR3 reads TGTGCCAGCAGCTTAGCGTCGGCTAGCGGGGCCTACGAGCAGTACTTC. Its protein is CASSLASASGAYEQYF.

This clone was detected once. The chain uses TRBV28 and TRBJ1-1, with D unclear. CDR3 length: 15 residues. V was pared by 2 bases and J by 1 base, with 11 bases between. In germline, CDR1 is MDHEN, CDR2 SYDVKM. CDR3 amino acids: CASSLEGRPNTEAFF. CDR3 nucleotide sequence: TGTGCCAGCAGTTTAGAGGGCAGGCCGAACACTGAAGCTTTCTTT.

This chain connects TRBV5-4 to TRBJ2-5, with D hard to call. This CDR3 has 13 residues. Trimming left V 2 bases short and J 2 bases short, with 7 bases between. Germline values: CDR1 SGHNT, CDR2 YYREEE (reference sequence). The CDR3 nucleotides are TGTGCCAGCAGCTTTGCAGCGCAAGAGACCCAGTACTTC. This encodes CASSFAAQETQYF. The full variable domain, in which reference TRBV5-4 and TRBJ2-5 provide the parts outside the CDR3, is ETGVTQSPTHLIKTRGQQVTLRCSSQSGHNTVSWYQQALGQGPQFIFQYYREEENGRGNFPPRFSGLQFPNYSSELNVNALELDDSALYLCASSFAAQETQYFGPGTRLLVL.

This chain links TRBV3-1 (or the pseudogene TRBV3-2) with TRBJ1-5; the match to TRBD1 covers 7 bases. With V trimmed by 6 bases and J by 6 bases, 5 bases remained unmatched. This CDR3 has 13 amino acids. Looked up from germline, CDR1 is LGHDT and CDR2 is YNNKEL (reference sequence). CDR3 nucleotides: TGTGCCAGCAGTCACAGGGGTGCTCAGCCCCAGCATTTT. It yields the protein CASSHRGAQPQHF.

This CDR3 is CASSYRGSHGYTF. DNA for the CDR3: TGTGCCAGCAGTTACAGAGGGTCCCATGGCTACACCTTC. The chain is built from TRBV6-5 and TRBJ1-2; unclear D gene. The CDR3 is 13 residues long. Deletions cut 2 bases from V and 6 bases from J, with 10 bases between. Germline assignment: CDR1 MNHEY and CDR2 SVGAGI.

CDR3 nucleotide sequence: TGTGCCAGCAGCTTACAACTAGCGGGCCTTTTTGAGCAGTTCTTC. Translating it yields CASSLQLAGLFEQFF. V usage is TRBV7-2 and J usage is TRBJ2-1, with 9 nucleotides matching TRBD2. CDR3 size: 15 residues. Germline V gene sequence: CDR1 SGHTA, CDR2 FQGNSA. J lost 9 bases, V lost 2 bases, and 8 bases had no gene match.

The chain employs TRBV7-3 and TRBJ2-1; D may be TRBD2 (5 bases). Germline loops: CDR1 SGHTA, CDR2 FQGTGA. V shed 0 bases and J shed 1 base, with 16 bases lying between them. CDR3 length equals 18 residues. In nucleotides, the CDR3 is TGTGCCAGCAGCTTAACCCTTCTTCTGAGGGCGTCCTACAATGAGCAGTTCTTC. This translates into CASSLTLLLRASYNEQFF.

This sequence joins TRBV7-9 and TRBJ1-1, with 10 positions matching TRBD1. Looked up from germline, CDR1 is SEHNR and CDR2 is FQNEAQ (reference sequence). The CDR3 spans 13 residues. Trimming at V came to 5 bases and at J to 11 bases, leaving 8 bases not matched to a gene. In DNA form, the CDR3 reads TGTGCCAGCAGCCCCGGACAGGGGGTAGTGGCTTTCTTT. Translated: CASSPGQGVVAFF.

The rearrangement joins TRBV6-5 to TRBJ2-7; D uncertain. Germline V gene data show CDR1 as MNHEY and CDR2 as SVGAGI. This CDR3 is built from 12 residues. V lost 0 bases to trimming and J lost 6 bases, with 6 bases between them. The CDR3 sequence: CASSYSGSEQYF. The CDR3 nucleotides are TGTGCCAGCAGTTACTCAGGGTCCGAGCAGTACTTC.

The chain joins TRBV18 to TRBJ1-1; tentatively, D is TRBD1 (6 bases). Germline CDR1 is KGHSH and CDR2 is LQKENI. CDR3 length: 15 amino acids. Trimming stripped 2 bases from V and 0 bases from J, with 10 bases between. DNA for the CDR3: TGTGCCAGCTCACCAAAGGACAGACTGAACACTGAAGCTTTCTTT. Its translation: CASSPKDRLNTEAFF.

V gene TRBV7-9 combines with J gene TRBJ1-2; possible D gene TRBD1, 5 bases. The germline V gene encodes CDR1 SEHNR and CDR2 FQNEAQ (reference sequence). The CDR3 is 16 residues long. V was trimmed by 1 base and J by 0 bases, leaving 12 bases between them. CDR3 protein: CASSLGAGPSNYGYTF. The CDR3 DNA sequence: TGTGCCAGCAGCTTAGGAGCAGGGCCATCTAACTATGGCTACACCTTC.

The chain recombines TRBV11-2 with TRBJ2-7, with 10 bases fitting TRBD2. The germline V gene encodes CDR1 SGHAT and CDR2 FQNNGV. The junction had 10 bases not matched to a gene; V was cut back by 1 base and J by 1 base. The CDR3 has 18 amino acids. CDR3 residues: CASSLAALAGEGSYEQYF. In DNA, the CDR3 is TGTGCCAGCAGCTTAGCCGCGCTAGCGGGAGAGGGATCCTACGAGCAGTACTTC.

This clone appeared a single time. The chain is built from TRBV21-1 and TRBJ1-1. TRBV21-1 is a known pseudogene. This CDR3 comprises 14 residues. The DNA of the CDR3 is TGTGCCAGCACGGGAGGGGGAGGGAACACTGAAGCTTTCTTT. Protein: CASTGGGGNTEAFF.

CDR3 nucleotide sequence: TGTGCCAGCAGCTTGGTTGGGGAAGCTTTCTTT. Residues: CASSLVGEAFF. J is TRBJ1-1 and V is TRBV5-5; D is ambiguous. The V gene's germline CDR1 is SGHKS and CDR2 YYEKEE (reference sequence). Trimming removed 0 bases at V and 8 bases at J, with 5 bases between. The CDR3 totals 11 residues. Combining the CDR3 with reference TRBV5-5 and TRBJ1-1 gives the whole variable domain DAGVTQSPTHLIKTRGQQVTLRCSPISGHKSVSWYQQVLGQGPQFIFQYYEKEERGRGNFPDRFSARQFPNYSSELNVNALLLGDSALYLCASSLVGEAFFGQGTRLTVV.

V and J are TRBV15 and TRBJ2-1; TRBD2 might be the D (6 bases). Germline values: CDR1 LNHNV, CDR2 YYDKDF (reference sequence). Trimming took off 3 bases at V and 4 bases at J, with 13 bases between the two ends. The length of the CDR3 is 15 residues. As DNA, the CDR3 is TGTGCCACCAGCAGGGACCGGGACTCATACAATGAGCAGTTCTTC. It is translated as CATSRDRDSYNEQFF.